This T cell receptor (beta chain) appears in the sequencing data of a study of blood T cell repertoires in COVID-19. Repertoires were generated with immunoSEQ multiplex PCR, while TCRdb's copy carries only in-frame clones and drops some. The repertoire holds fewer than 200,000 clones, roughly 84% seen once, with less than 10% in the top ten. CDR3 length: 12 residues. Germline lookup yields CDR1 SNHLY and CDR2 FYNNEI. Trimming shortened V by 8 bases and J by 3 bases, and 10 bases separated the two germline ends. V usage is TRBV2 and J usage is TRBJ1-1, with D perhaps matching TRBD1 (5 bases). What was sequenced was peripheral blood. The sequence came from a woman aged 55-69 years with COVID-19, enrolled during active disease. The CDR3 region is CASPQGDTEAFF. CDR3 DNA: TGTGCCAGCCCCCAAGGGGACACTGAAGCTTTCTTT. The full variable domain, its missing parts supplied by reference TRBV2 and TRBJ1-1, is EPEVTQTPSHQVTQMGQEVILRCVPISNHLYFYWYRQILGQKVEFLVSFYNNEISEKSEIFDDQFSVERPDGSNFTLKIRSTKLEDSAMYFCASPQGDTEAFFGQGTRLTVV.